A single sample gave rise to the 8 T cell receptor beta chains below, sequenced in a study of blood T cell repertoires in COVID-19. Method: immunoSEQ multiplex PCR; TCRdb's copy keeps in-frame clones and lacks some. The sample lists about 39,000 clones, about 90% occurring once. The sequenced material came from peripheral blood. All receptors come from a man aged 45-65 years with active or convalescent COVID-19.

This sequence joins TRBV20-1 and TRBJ1-4; unclear D gene. The CDR3 has 10 residues. Germline CDR1 and CDR2: DFQATT and SNEGSKA (reference sequence). The CDR3 here is CSVVSEKLFF. Written as DNA, the CDR3 is TGCAGCGTTGTCAGTGAAAAACTGTTTTTT.

This clone was found a few times. This rearrangement joins TRBV2 to TRBJ1-5, with TRBD1 matching 11 bases. The ends lost 5 bases at V and 4 bases at J; junction bases unmatched: 4. The CDR3 contains 15 residues. Per the germline V gene, CDR1 is SNHLY and CDR2 is FYNNEI. The CDR3 here is CASSKGTGGNQPQHF. The DNA of the CDR3 is TGTGCCAGCAGTAAGGGGACAGGGGGTAATCAGCCCCAGCATTTT.

The chain has TRBV9 and TRBJ2-2; D is perhaps TRBD2 (6 bases). This CDR3 region has 14 residues. Germline V gene data show CDR1 as SGDLS and CDR2 as YYNGEE. Trimming stripped 4 bases from V and 2 bases from J, with 9 bases between. CDR3: CASSPGTNTGELFF. In DNA form, the CDR3 reads TGTGCCAGCAGCCCCGGGACTAACACCGGGGAGCTGTTTTTT.

This clone was detected only once. V is TRBV28 and J is TRBJ1-2, with TRBD1 matching over 10 bases. This CDR3 comprises 15 residues. J was trimmed by 4 bases and V by 5 bases; bases with no gene match: 7. CDR1 and CDR2 (germline): MDHEN, SYDVKM. In DNA, the CDR3 is TGTGCCAGCAGTCGCCCGGGACAGGGGTTCTATGGCTACACCTTC. It specifies CASSRPGQGFYGYTF.

The chain links TRBV5-4 to TRBJ1-2; weak D call: TRBD1 (5 bases). The V end was cut by 1 base, the J end by 2 bases, with 6 bases between. The V gene's germline CDR1 is SGHNT and CDR2 YYREEE (reference sequence). The CDR3 loop spans 13 amino acids. The chain's CDR3 is CASSLQGNYGYTF. CDR3 nucleotides: TGTGCCAGCAGCTTGCAGGGAAACTATGGCTACACCTTC.

As DNA, the CDR3 is TGTGCCAGCAGCTTCGACTCTAACACTGAAGCTTTCTTT. Its protein is CASSFDSNTEAFF. V and J are TRBV7-9 and TRBJ1-1; the D is unclear. Germline V lookup: CDR1 SEHNR, CDR2 FQNEAQ (reference sequence). The CDR3 length is 13 residues. V lost 3 bases and J lost 2, with 7 bases in between.

The chain has TRBV6-5 and TRBJ1-3; D is unresolved. The CDR3 totals 14 residues. V was clipped by 7 bases and J by 1 base, with 11 bases between them. Looked up from germline, CDR1 is MNHEY and CDR2 is SVGAGI. The CDR3 loop reads CASMERGSGNTIYF. As DNA, the CDR3 is TGTGCCAGCATGGAGCGGGGTTCTGGAAACACCATATATTTT.

The gene calls are TRBV27 and TRBJ2-1, with TRBD2 identical over 9 bases. J lost 8 bases, V lost 2 bases, and 13 bases had no gene match. The germline gives CDR1 MNHEY, CDR2 SMNVEV (reference sequence). The CDR3 consists of 17 residues. The CDR3 DNA follows: TGTGCCAGCAGTTTAAATAAACGTAGCGGGAGTAGACATGAGCAGTTCTTC. The encoded protein is CASSLNKRSGSRHEQFF.